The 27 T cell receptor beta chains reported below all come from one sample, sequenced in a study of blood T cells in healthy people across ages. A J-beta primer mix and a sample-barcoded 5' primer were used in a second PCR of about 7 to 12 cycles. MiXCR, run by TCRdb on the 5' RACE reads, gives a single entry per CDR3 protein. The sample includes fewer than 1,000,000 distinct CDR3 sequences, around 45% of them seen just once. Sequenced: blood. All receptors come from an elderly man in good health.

CDR3 bases: TGCAGTGCCCAGGACTACACAGATACGCAGTATTTT. This codes for CSAQDYTDTQYF. The genes are TRBV20-1 and TRBJ2-3; tentative D call: TRBD2 (6 bases). Trimming left V 6 bases short and J 2 bases short, with 9 bases between. The CDR3 loop spans 12 amino acids. Germline loops: CDR1 DFQATT, CDR2 SNEGSKA (reference sequence).

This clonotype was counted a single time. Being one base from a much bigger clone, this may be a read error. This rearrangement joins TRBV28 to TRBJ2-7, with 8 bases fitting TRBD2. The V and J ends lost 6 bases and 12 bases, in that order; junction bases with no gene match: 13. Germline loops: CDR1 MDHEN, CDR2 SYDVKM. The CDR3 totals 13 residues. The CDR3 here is CASSPGLDGTRYF. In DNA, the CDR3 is TGTGCCAGCAGCCCGGGACTAGATGGGACCCGGTACTTC.

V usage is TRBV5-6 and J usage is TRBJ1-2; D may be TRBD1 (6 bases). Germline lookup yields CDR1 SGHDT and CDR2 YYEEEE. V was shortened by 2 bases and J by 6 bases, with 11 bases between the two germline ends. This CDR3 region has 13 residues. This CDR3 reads CASSLQGSDGYTF. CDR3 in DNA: TGTGCCAGCAGCTTACAGGGTTCGGATGGCTACACCTTC.

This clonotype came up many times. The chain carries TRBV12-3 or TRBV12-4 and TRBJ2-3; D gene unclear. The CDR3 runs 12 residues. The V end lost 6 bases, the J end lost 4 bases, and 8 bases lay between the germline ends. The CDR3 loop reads CASRVLADTQYF. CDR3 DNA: TGTGCCAGCAGAGTGCTCGCAGATACGCAGTATTTT.

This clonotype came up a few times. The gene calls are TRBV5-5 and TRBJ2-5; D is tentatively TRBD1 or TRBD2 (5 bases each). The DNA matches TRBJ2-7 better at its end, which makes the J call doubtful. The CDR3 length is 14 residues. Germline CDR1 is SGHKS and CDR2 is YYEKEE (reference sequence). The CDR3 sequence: CASSLDGRDDEQYF. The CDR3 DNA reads TGTGCCAGCAGCTTGGATGGAAGGGACGACGAGCAGTACTTC.

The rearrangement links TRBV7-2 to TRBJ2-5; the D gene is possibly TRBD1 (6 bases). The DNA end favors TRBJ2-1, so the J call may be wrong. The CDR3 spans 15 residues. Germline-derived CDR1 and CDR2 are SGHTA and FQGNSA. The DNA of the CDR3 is TGTGCCAGCAGCTTCTCACAGGGAACCCAAGAGACCCAGTTCTTC. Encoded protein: CASSFSQGTQETQFF.

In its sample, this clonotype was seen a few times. The CDR3 nucleotides read TGCAGTGCTTTACCGGGACAGGGGGCAGATACGCAGTATTTT. It translates to CSALPGQGADTQYF. The chain links TRBV20-1 to TRBJ2-3; 11 positions match TRBD1. Per the germline V gene, CDR1 is DFQATT and CDR2 is SNEGSKA (reference sequence). The CDR3 is made up of 14 amino acids. The V and J ends lost 5 bases and 4 bases, in that order; junction bases with no gene match: 5.

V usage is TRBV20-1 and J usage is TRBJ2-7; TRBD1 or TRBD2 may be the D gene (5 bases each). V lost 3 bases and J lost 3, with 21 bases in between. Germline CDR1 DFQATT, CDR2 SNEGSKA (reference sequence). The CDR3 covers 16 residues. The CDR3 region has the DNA TGCAGTGCTAGGAGGCTGCGAGGGGTCGGCTTCTACGAGCAGTACTTC. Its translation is CSARRLRGVGFYEQYF.

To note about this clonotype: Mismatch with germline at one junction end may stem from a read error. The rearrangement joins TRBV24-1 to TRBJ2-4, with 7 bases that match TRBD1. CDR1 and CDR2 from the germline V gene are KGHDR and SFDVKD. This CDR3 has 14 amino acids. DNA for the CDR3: TGTGCCACCGGTGATTCGGGACAGAAAAACATTCAGTACTTC. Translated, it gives CATGDSGQKNIQYF.

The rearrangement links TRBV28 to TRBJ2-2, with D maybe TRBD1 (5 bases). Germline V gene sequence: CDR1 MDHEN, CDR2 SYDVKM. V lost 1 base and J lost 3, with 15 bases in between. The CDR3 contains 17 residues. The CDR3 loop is CASSLSSRAPHTGELFF. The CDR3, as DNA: TGTGCCAGCAGTTTATCCTCCAGGGCCCCTCACACCGGGGAGCTGTTTTTT. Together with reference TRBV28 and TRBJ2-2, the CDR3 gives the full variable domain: DVKVTQSSRYLVKRTGEKVFLECVQDMDHENMFWYRQDPGLGLRLIYFSYDVKMKEKGDIPEGYSVSREKKERFSLILESASTNQTSMYLCASSLSSRAPHTGELFFGEGSRLTVL.

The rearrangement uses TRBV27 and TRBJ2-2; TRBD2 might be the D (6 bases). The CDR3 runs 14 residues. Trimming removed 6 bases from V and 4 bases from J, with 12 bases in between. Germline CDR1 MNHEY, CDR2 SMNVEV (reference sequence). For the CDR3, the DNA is TGTGCCAGCAGGGTTCGGGGGACCACCGGGGAGCTGTTTTTT. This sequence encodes CASRVRGTTGELFF.

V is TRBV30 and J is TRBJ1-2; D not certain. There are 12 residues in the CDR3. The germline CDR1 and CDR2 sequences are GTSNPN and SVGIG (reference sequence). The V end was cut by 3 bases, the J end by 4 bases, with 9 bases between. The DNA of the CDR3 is TGTGCCTGGAGGGAGAGTCTCTATGGCTACACCTTC. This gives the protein CAWRESLYGYTF.

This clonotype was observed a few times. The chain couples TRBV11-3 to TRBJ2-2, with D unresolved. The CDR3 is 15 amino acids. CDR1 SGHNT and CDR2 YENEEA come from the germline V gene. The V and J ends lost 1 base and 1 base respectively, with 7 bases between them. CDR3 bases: TGTGCCAGCAGCTTAGCGGGCGTGAACACCGGGGAGCTGTTTTTT. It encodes CASSLAGVNTGELFF.

The CDR3 DNA is TGTGCCAGCAGTAGGGACAGGGCCAATCAGCCCCAGCATTTT. Its protein is CASSRDRANQPQHF. The chain recombines TRBV6-6 with TRBJ1-5, with TRBD1 matching 9 bases. Germline-derived CDR1 and CDR2 are MNHNY and SVGAGI (reference sequence). CDR3 length: 14 amino acids. Trimming removed 5 bases from V and 3 bases from J; junction bases left unmatched: 2.

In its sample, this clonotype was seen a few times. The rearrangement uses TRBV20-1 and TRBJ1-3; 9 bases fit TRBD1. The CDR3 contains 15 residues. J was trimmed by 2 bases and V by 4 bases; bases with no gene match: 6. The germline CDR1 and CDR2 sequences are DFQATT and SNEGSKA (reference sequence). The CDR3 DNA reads TGCAGTGCTAAGGACAGGGGATGGGCTGGAAACACCATATATTTT. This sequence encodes CSAKDRGWAGNTIYF.

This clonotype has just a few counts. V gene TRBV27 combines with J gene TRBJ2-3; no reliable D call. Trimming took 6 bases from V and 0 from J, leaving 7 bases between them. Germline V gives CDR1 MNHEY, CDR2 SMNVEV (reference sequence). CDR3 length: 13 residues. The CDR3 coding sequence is TGTGCCAGCAGCCATTACAGCACAGATACGCAGTATTTT. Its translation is CASSHYSTDTQYF.

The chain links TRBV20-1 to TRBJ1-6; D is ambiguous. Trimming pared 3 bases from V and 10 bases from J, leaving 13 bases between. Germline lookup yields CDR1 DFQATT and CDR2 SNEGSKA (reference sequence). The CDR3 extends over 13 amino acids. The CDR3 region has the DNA TGCAGTGCTAGGACAACGGACGGCTCACCCCTCCACTTT. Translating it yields CSARTTDGSPLHF.

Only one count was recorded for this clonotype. CDR3 in amino acids: CASSLGRREGSFLNQPQHF. The CDR3 bases are TGTGCCAGCAGTTTAGGAAGAAGGGAGGGCTCTTTCCTGAATCAGCCCCAGCATTTT. J is TRBJ1-5 and V is TRBV27; D unclear. The CDR3 contains 19 residues. The germline CDR1 and CDR2 sequences are MNHEY and SMNVEV (reference sequence). Trimming took 2 bases from V and 4 from J, leaving 24 bases between them.

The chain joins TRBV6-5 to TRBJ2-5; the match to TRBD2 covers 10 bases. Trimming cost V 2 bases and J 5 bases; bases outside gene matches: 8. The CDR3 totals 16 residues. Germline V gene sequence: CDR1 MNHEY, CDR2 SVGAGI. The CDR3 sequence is CASSYSIAGGGETQYF. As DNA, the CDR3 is TGTGCCAGCAGTTACAGCATAGCGGGAGGAGGGGAGACCCAGTACTTC.

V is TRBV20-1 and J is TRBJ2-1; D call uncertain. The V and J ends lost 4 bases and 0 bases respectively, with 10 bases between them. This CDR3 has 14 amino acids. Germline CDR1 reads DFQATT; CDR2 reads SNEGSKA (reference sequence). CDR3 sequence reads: CSAKRLFSYNEQFF. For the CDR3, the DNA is TGCAGTGCTAAAAGATTGTTCTCCTACAATGAGCAGTTCTTC.

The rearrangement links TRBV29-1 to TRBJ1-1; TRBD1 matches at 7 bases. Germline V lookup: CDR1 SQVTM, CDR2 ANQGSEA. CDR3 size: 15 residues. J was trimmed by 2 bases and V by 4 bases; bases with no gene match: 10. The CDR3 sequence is CSVVPGQKINTEAFF. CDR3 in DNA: TGCAGCGTTGTACCGGGACAGAAAATTAACACTGAAGCTTTCTTT.

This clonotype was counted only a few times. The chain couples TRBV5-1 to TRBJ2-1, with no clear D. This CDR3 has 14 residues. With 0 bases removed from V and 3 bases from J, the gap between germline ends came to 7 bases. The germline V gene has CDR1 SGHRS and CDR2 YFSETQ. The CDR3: CASSLGAHYNEQFF. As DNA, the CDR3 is TGCGCCAGCAGCTTGGGCGCACACTACAATGAGCAGTTCTTC.

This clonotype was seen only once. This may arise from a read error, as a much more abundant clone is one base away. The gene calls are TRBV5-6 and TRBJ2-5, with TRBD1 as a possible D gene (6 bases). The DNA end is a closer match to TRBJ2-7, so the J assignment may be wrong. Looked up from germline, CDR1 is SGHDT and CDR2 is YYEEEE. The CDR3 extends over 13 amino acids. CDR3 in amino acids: CASSWNRAHEQYF. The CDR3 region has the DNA TGTGCCAGCAGCTGGAACAGGGCCCACGAGCAGTACTTC.

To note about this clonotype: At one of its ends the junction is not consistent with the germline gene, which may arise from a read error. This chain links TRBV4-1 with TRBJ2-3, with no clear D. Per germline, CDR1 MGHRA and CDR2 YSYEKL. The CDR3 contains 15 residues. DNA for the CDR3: TGCGCCAACAGCCGGGCCCGAGCGCCCGGCGATACGCAGTATTTT. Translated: CANSRARAPGDTQYF.

This chain's CDR3 is CASSSSGAPRETQYF. The CDR3 DNA is TGTGCCAGCAGTTCAAGCGGGGCGCCCCGAGAGACCCAGTACTTC. The rearrangement links TRBV9 to TRBJ2-5; 7 nucleotides agree with TRBD2. The V gene's germline CDR1 is SGDLS and CDR2 YYNGEE. The CDR3 is 15 amino acids. Germline trimming cut 5 bases from V and 4 bases from J; bases unmatched to any gene: 11.

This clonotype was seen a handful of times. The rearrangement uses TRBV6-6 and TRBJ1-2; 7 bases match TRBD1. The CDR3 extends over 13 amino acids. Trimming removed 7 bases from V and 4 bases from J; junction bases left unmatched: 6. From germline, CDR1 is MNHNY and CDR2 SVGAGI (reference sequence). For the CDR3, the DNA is TGTGCCAGCACCCGGGACAGAATCTATGGCTACACCTTC. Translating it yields CASTRDRIYGYTF.

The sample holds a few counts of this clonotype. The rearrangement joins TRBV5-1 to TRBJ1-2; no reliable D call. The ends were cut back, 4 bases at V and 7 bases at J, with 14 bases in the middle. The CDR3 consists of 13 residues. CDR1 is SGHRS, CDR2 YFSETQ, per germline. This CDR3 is CASSRGPDGGYTF. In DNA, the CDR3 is TGCGCCAGCAGCAGAGGACCGGACGGTGGCTACACCTTC.